Included here is one TCR beta chain sequence, with context. V lost 4 bases and J lost 3, with 10 bases in between. Germline V CDR1 and CDR2: SGHRS, YFSETQ. The CDR3 has 13 residues. This sample is part of a study of blood T cell repertoires in COVID-19. The authors' processing: Amplification with reference gene primers provided the estimates of nucleated cell counts. Produced via immunoSEQ multiplex PCR; TCRdb's table is partial and in-frame only. The DNA gave D and trimming, while V, J and clone size come from that table. The data contain about 250,000 clones, approximately 90% of them singletons. The TCR was taken from a man in his forties who had recovered from COVID-19. The chain employs TRBV5-1 and TRBJ1-1; the D gene is possibly TRBD1 (5 bases). Source material: PBMCs or T cells enriched from blood (not recorded which). This chain's CDR3 is CASSEGTDTEAFF. For the CDR3, the DNA is TGCGCCAGCAGCGAGGGGACTGACACTGAAGCTTTCTTT.